These 16 T cell receptor beta chains share one sample of origin, sequenced in a study of identical twins. Via MiXCR, TCRdb re-called the 5' RACE reads, giving one row per CDR3 protein. The sample holds 400,000 or so distinct CDR3 sequences, around 9.7% seen once. The sequencing input was naive T cells sorted from blood. These receptors were taken from a woman between 50 and 59 years old in good health.

This clonotype was found many times. The genes are TRBV4-1 and TRBJ2-3; no reliable D call. V lost 4 bases and J lost 4, with 15 bases in between. The CDR3 is 15 amino acids. CDR1 is MGHRA, CDR2 YSYEKL, per germline. CDR3 DNA: TGCGCCAGCAGCCTGACCATCAACGAGGCAGATACGCAGTATTTT. This codes for CASSLTINEADTQYF.

This chain joins TRBV27 and TRBJ2-3; weak D call: TRBD2 (5 bases). CDR3 length: 14 amino acids. Germline V CDR1 and CDR2: MNHEY, SMNVEV (reference sequence). Deletions cut 5 bases from V and 2 bases from J, with 11 bases between. DNA of the CDR3: TGTGCCAGCAGTCCACTAGGGTACACAGATACGCAGTATTTT. It is translated as CASSPLGYTDTQYF.

This clonotype was counted only a few times. The V call is TRBV27, the J call TRBJ2-7, with TRBD1 matching 10 bases. Looked up from germline, CDR1 is MNHEY and CDR2 is SMNVEV (reference sequence). The CDR3 runs to 15 residues. The V gene end was trimmed by 5 bases and the J gene end by 2 bases; junction bases not matched to a gene: 6. The CDR3 protein is CASSPGQGFTYEQYF. CDR3 in DNA: TGTGCCAGCAGTCCGGGACAGGGGTTTACCTACGAGCAGTACTTC.

V usage is TRBV20-1 and J usage is TRBJ2-1; possibly TRBD2 for D (6 bases). The CDR3 has 14 amino acids. From germline, CDR1 is DFQATT and CDR2 SNEGSKA (reference sequence). Trimming removed 4 bases from V and 2 bases from J, with 12 bases in between. The CDR3 coding sequence is TGCAGTGCTACCGCGGGACTCCCCTACAATGAGCAGTTCTTC. It specifies CSATAGLPYNEQFF.

The chain joins TRBV7-6 to TRBJ2-1; D not certain. V shed 5 bases and J shed 6 bases, with 14 bases lying between them. The CDR3 covers 14 residues. Germline V CDR1 and CDR2: SGHVS, FNYEAQ. CDR3 sequence reads: CASSPLDNFNEQFF. The CDR3 nucleotides are TGTGCCAGCAGCCCTCTCGACAATTTCAATGAGCAGTTCTTC.

This clonotype appeared a few times. The rearrangement links TRBV4-1 to TRBJ1-1; 10 nucleotides match TRBD1. This CDR3 spans 19 amino acids. V lost 3 bases and J lost 1; bases outside the gene matches: 14. Germline CDR1 and CDR2: MGHRA and YSYEKL. CDR3 sequence reads: CASSHLQTGGFGANTEAFF. DNA of the CDR3: TGCGCCAGCAGCCACCTTCAGACAGGGGGCTTTGGGGCGAACACTGAAGCTTTCTTT.

This chain uses TRBV15 with TRBJ2-3; D gene unclear. The CDR3 loop spans 13 amino acids. Germline CDR1 reads LNHNV; CDR2 reads YYDKDF (reference sequence). Trimming took off 5 bases at V and 3 bases at J, with 9 bases between the two ends. The CDR3 nucleotides read TGTGCCACCAGCGGACCAATGACAGATACGCAGTATTTT. Its protein product is CATSGPMTDTQYF. Combining the CDR3 with reference TRBV15 and TRBJ2-3 gives the whole variable domain DAMVIQNPRYQVTQFGKPVTLSCSQTLNHNVMYWYQQKSSQAPKLLFHYYDKDFNNEADTPDNFQSRRPNTSFCFLDIRSPGLGDTAMYLCATSGPMTDTQYFGPGTRLTVL.

The chain employs TRBV20-1 and TRBJ2-3; 12 bases fit TRBD2. This CDR3 is 12 amino acids long. Germline V gene sequence: CDR1 DFQATT, CDR2 SNEGSKA (reference sequence). Trimming removed 3 bases from V and 10 bases from J; junction bases left unmatched: 2. CDR3 DNA sequence: TGCAGTGCTAGGACTAGCGGGAGTGCGCAGTATTTT. Amino acids: CSARTSGSAQYF.

In its sample, this clonotype was seen many times. V and J are TRBV25-1 and TRBJ1-1, with D tentatively TRBD1 (6 bases). Germline loops: CDR1 MGHDK, CDR2 SYGVNS. The V and J ends lost 6 bases and 3 bases respectively, with 17 bases between them. This CDR3 region has 15 residues. The CDR3 nucleotides read TGTGCCAGCAGCCCTCACAGGGAGGGGGACACTGAAGCTTTCTTT. This codes for CASSPHREGDTEAFF.

A single count supports this clonotype. This chain connects TRBV5-1 to TRBJ2-7; D may be TRBD2 (6 bases). This CDR3 is 14 amino acids long. The ends were cut back, 0 bases at V and 6 bases at J, with 13 bases in the middle. Germline V lookup: CDR1 SGHRS, CDR2 YFSETQ. The DNA of the CDR3 is TGCGCCAGCAGCTTGGGGGCCGAGGGACTCGAGCAGTACTTC. Translating gives CASSLGAEGLEQYF.

V usage is TRBV4-1 and J usage is TRBJ1-5; D ambiguous. Trimming took off 3 bases at V and 4 bases at J, with 4 bases between the two ends. Germline loops: CDR1 MGHRA, CDR2 YSYEKL. CDR3 length equals 12 residues. In DNA form, the CDR3 reads TGCGCCAGCAGCCAGCCTAATCAGCCCCAGCATTTT. Translation gives CASSQPNQPQHF.

The chain links TRBV20-1 to TRBJ2-1, with 12 bases matching TRBD2. In germline, CDR1 is DFQATT, CDR2 SNEGSKA (reference sequence). V lost 0 bases to trimming and J lost 0 bases; unmatched junction nucleotides: 9. The CDR3 spans 19 residues. CDR3 nucleotide sequence: TGCAGTGCTAGAGATCTCCGGCTAGCGGGGGGGAGCTCCTACAATGAGCAGTTCTTC. Translation gives CSARDLRLAGGSSYNEQFF.

This clonotype has ten or more counts. The rearrangement joins TRBV27 to TRBJ2-3; 7 bases are shared with TRBD2. J lost 3 bases, V lost 0 bases, and 3 bases had no gene match. CDR1 and CDR2 from the germline V gene are MNHEY and SMNVEV (reference sequence). The CDR3 is made up of 15 amino acids. The CDR3 here is CASSLSGRRTDTQYF. The CDR3 DNA reads as TGTGCCAGCAGTTTATCCGGGAGGCGGACAGATACGCAGTATTTT.

This rearrangement joins TRBV12-5 to TRBJ2-1; D uncertain. CDR3 size: 14 residues. The germline V gene has CDR1 LGHNT and CDR2 FRNRAP. The V end lost 1 base, the J end lost 2 bases, and 6 bases lay between the germline ends. The CDR3 nucleotides read TGTGCTAGTGGTTTGGGGGTAGCCTACAATGAGCAGTTCTTC. Protein: CASGLGVAYNEQFF.

This chain connects TRBV6-6 to TRBJ2-5, with 11 bases aligning to TRBD2. Germline V gives CDR1 MNHNY, CDR2 SVGAGI (reference sequence). V lost 0 bases and J lost 4; bases outside the gene matches: 10. CDR3 length: 18 residues. The CDR3 is CASSYSPLAGEGGETQYF. The CDR3 coding sequence is TGTGCCAGCAGTTACTCGCCACTAGCGGGAGAGGGAGGAGAGACCCAGTACTTC.

This chain connects TRBV29-1 to TRBJ2-7, with 11 bases identical to TRBD1. CDR3 size: 13 residues. Germline trimming cut 7 bases from V and 0 bases from J; bases unmatched to any gene: 2. CDR1 and CDR2 from the germline V gene are SQVTM and ANQGSEA. The DNA of the CDR3 is TGCAGCGCCGGGACAGGGGGCTCCTACGAGCAGTACTTC. Its protein product is CSAGTGGSYEQYF.